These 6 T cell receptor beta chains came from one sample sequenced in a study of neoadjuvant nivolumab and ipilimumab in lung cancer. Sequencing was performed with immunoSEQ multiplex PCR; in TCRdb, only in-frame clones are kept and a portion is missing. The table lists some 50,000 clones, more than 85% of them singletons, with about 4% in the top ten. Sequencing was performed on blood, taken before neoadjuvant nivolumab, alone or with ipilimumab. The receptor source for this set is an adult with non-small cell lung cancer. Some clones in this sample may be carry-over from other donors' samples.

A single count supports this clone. The CDR3 spells CAVRTSGSVYEQYF. The CDR3 DNA sequence: TGTGCCGTTCGGACTAGCGGGAGTGTCTACGAGCAGTACTTC. The rearrangement joins TRBV30 to TRBJ2-7, with 13 nucleotides matching TRBD2. The CDR3 is 14 amino acids. Germline V lookup: CDR1 GTSNPN, CDR2 SVGIG (reference sequence). The trim removed 8 bases at V and 3 bases at J, leaving 7 bases unmatched.

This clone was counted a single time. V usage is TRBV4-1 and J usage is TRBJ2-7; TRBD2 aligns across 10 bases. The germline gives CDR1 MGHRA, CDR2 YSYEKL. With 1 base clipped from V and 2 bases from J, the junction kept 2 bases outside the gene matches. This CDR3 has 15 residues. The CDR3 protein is CASSQGGTSAYEQYF. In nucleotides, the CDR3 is TGCGCCAGCAGCCAAGGCGGGACTAGCGCCTACGAGCAGTACTTC.

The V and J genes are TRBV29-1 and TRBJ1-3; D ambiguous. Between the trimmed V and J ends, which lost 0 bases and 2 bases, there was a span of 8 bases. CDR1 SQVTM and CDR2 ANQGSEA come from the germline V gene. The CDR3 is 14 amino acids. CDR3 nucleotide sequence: TGCAGCGTTGAAGATTTGACCACTGGAAACACCATATATTTT. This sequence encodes CSVEDLTTGNTIYF. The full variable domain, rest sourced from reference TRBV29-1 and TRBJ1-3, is SAVISQKPSRDICQRGTSLTIQCQVDSQVTMMFWYRQQPGQSLTLIATANQGSEATYESGFVIDKFPISRPNLTFSTLTVSNMSPEDSSIYLCSVEDLTTGNTIYFGEGSWLTVV.

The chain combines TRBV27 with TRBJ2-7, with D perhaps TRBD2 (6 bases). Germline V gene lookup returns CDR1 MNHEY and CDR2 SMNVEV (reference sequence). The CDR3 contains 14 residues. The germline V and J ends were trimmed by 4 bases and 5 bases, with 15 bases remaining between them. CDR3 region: CASSSDAWGDEQYF. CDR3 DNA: TGTGCCAGCAGTTCTGACGCTTGGGGGGACGAGCAGTACTTC.

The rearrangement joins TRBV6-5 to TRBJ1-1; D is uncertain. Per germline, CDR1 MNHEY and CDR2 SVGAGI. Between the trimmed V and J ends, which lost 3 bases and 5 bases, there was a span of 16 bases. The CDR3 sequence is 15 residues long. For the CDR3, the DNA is TGTGCCAGCAGTTATAAGCCGGGAGGGAGAACTGAAGCTTTCTTT. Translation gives CASSYKPGGRTEAFF.

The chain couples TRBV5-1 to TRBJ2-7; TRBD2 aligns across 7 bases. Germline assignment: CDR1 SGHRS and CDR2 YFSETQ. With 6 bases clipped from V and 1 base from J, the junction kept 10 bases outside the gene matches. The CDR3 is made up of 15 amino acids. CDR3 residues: CASTVVASGSYEQYF. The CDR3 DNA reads TGCGCCAGCACCGTGGTGGCTAGCGGATCCTACGAGCAGTACTTC. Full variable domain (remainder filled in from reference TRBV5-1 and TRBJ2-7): KAGVTQTPRYLIKTRGQQVTLSCSPISGHRSVSWYQQTPGQGLQFLFEYFSETQRNKGNFPGRFSGRQFSNSRSEMNVSTLELGDSALYLCASTVVASGSYEQYFGPGTRLTVT.